These 23 T cell receptor beta chains came from one sample sequenced in a study of blood T cell repertoires in COVID-19. TCRdb's table, derived via immunoSEQ multiplex PCR, lists solely in-frame clones and lacks some. The sample consists of some 110,000 clones, around 84% of them appearing once. The sequenced sample consisted of peripheral blood. The source is a woman over 75 with acute or convalescent COVID-19.

This clone was found a few times. This chain uses TRBV29-1 with TRBJ2-1; no clear D gene. This CDR3 spans 13 amino acids. V lost 0 bases to trimming and J lost 7 bases, with 10 bases between them. The germline gives CDR1 SQVTM, CDR2 ANQGSEA. The CDR3 sequence is CSVEDLRSNEQFF. The CDR3 bases are TGCAGCGTTGAAGATCTTAGGAGTAATGAGCAGTTCTTC.

The chain uses TRBV5-1 and TRBJ2-7, with 11 nucleotides matching TRBD2. Germline loops: CDR1 SGHRS, CDR2 YFSETQ. J gave up 0 bases and V 4 bases, and 3 bases lay outside the gene matches. The CDR3 contains 15 residues. The CDR3 protein is CASSVTSGSSYEQYF. The CDR3 nucleotides are TGCGCCAGCAGCGTCACTAGCGGGAGCTCCTACGAGCAGTACTTC.

CDR3 amino acids: CASRGSTGVNTEAFF. In nucleotides, the CDR3 is TGTGCCAGCCGAGGATCCACAGGGGTCAACACTGAAGCTTTCTTT. The chain links TRBV28 to TRBJ1-1, with 7 positions matching TRBD1. Per germline, CDR1 MDHEN and CDR2 SYDVKM. V shed 8 bases and J 2 bases; nucleotides not matched to a gene: 11. This CDR3 spans 15 amino acids.

The chain recombines TRBV5-5 with TRBJ1-1, with a possible D match to TRBD1 (5 bases). The CDR3 length is 13 residues. Trimming removed 5 bases at V and 5 bases at J, with 13 bases between. CDR1 and CDR2 (germline): SGHKS, YYEKEE (reference sequence). Here the CDR3 DNA reads TGTGCCAGCAGTCGGGACTTGGGGACTGAAGCTTTCTTT. It translates to CASSRDLGTEAFF.

The rearrangement links TRBV2 to TRBJ2-7, with 12 bases identical to TRBD1. The J segment lost 3 bases and the V segment lost 6 bases, leaving 9 bases of the junction unmatched. Per the germline V gene, CDR1 is SNHLY and CDR2 is FYNNEI. CDR3 size: 16 residues. The CDR3: CASSKNRDRGLYEQYF. CDR3 sequence (DNA): TGTGCCAGCAGCAAAAACCGGGACAGGGGGCTCTACGAGCAGTACTTC.

This clone turned up a few times. The V call is TRBV19, the J call TRBJ2-1, with 9 bases identical to TRBD2. The V gene's germline CDR1 is LNHDA and CDR2 SQIVND (reference sequence). CDR3 size: 15 residues. Trimming at V came to 4 bases and at J to 14 bases, leaving 15 bases not matched to a gene. This chain's CDR3 is CASSTDSGSRGDEFF. As DNA, the CDR3 is TGTGCCAGTAGTACCGATAGCGGGAGTCGAGGGGACGAGTTCTTC.

CDR3 sequence reads: CASSVRVGGDTQYF. The CDR3 DNA reads as TGTGCCAGCAGTGTCCGGGTAGGGGGAGATACGCAGTATTTT. The chain recombines TRBV2 with TRBJ2-3, with D perhaps matching TRBD1 (6 bases). V lost 4 bases and J lost 5, with 13 bases in between. Germline CDR1 and CDR2: SNHLY and FYNNEI. The CDR3 consists of 14 residues.

The J gene is TRBJ2-1, the V gene TRBV29-1; perhaps TRBD1 as D (6 bases). Germline V gene sequence: CDR1 SQVTM, CDR2 ANQGSEA. The CDR3 is 16 amino acids. V lost 2 bases, J lost 2 bases, and 16 bases lay in between. This CDR3 reads CSVEPSDRNTYNEQFF. CDR3 bases: TGCAGCGTTGAACCCTCTGACAGGAATACCTACAATGAGCAGTTCTTC.

The chain recombines TRBV6-5 with TRBJ2-2; 9 nucleotides match TRBD1. Germline lookup yields CDR1 MNHEY and CDR2 SVGAGI. The CDR3 extends over 15 amino acids. V was pared by 7 bases and J by 0 bases, with 3 bases of the junction left unmatched. This CDR3 is CASMDRGTNTGELFF. The DNA of the CDR3 is TGTGCCAGCATGGACAGGGGAACGAACACCGGGGAGCTGTTTTTT.

This chain joins TRBV19 and TRBJ1-6; possibly TRBD1 for D (6 bases). V shed 3 bases and J shed 7 bases, with 10 bases lying between them. The CDR3 has 14 residues. Germline-derived CDR1 and CDR2 are LNHDA and SQIVND (reference sequence). This CDR3 reads CASSMVQGNSPLHF. The DNA for the CDR3 is TGTGCCAGTAGTATGGTACAGGGAAATTCACCCCTCCACTTT.

The chain has TRBV5-1 and TRBJ2-7, with TRBD1 as a possible D gene (7 bases). The V gene lost 3 bases and the J gene lost 3 bases, with 10 bases spanning the gap. This CDR3 contains 13 residues. Germline V lookup: CDR1 SGHRS, CDR2 YFSETQ. The CDR3 region has the DNA TGCGCCAGCAGCTGGCAGGGGGGCTACGAGCAGTACTTC. Translation: CASSWQGGYEQYF.

The chain joins TRBV21-1 to TRBJ2-7; TRBD2 was called by the table and not checked on the DNA. TRBV21-1 is shown as a pseudogene. This CDR3 region has 13 residues. CDR3 in DNA: TGTGCCAGCAGCAAAATCGGTTCCTACGAGCAGTACTTC. Translating gives CASSKIGSYEQYF.

The V call is TRBV19, the J call TRBJ2-6; D ambiguous. The CDR3 contains 14 residues. V dropped 5 bases and J dropped 4 bases, with 9 bases sitting between them. The germline V gene has CDR1 LNHDA and CDR2 SQIVND (reference sequence). This CDR3 is CASSSPGGANVLTF. The CDR3 DNA sequence: TGTGCCAGTAGTTCCCCCGGGGGGGCCAACGTCCTGACTTTC.

This chain uses TRBV20-1 with TRBJ2-2, with 8 bases fitting TRBD2. Germline CDR1 is DFQATT and CDR2 is SNEGSKA (reference sequence). CDR3 length equals 16 residues. V lost 3 bases, J lost 0 bases, and 6 bases stayed unmatched. CDR3 bases: TGCAGTGCTAGTGAGCGGGAGAACGCGAACACCGGGGAGCTGTTTTTT. This translates into CSASERENANTGELFF.

The gene calls are TRBV2 and TRBJ2-7, with 9 positions matching TRBD2. Germline lookup yields CDR1 SNHLY and CDR2 FYNNEI. The CDR3 is 14 residues long. The V and J ends lost 6 bases and 2 bases, in that order; junction bases with no gene match: 5. CDR3 sequence (DNA): TGTGCCAGCAGACGTAGCGGGAGTGCCTACGAGCAGTACTTC. It codes for CASRRSGSAYEQYF.

Here the CDR3 DNA reads TGTGCCAGTAGTATAGCTCGGAACACTGAAGCTTTCTTT. Translated: CASSIARNTEAFF. This chain uses TRBV19 with TRBJ1-1; D gene ambiguous. This CDR3 has 13 residues. V lost 1 base and J 1 base, leaving 4 bases between the germline ends. Germline CDR1 and CDR2: LNHDA and SQIVND (reference sequence).

The V call is TRBV28, the J call TRBJ1-4; D not resolved. The germline CDR1 and CDR2 sequences are MDHEN and SYDVKM. V lost 8 bases and J lost 6, with 13 bases in between. The CDR3 extends over 13 amino acids. The CDR3 coding sequence is TGTGCCAGCCGAGGGTCGGGTGATGAAAAACTGTTTTTT. Translation gives CASRGSGDEKLFF.

Here the CDR3 reads CASTLTDGLSYEQYF. In DNA form, the CDR3 reads TGTGCCAGCACCCTAACCGACGGACTCTCCTACGAGCAGTACTTC. V and J are TRBV11-2 and TRBJ2-7; weak D call: TRBD2 (5 bases). V lost 7 bases to trimming and J lost 0 bases, with 16 bases between them. The CDR3 is 15 residues long. Looked up from germline, CDR1 is SGHAT and CDR2 is FQNNGV.

V is TRBV9 and J is TRBJ2-1; D remains ambiguous. This CDR3 contains 14 residues. The germline V gene encodes CDR1 SGDLS and CDR2 YYNGEE. The germline V and J ends were trimmed by 3 bases and 7 bases, with 14 bases remaining between them. CDR3 coding DNA: TGTGCCAGCAGCGAGGCCCCGGGTAGGAATGAGCAGTTCTTC. Amino acids: CASSEAPGRNEQFF.

The V and J genes are TRBV5-6 and TRBJ1-2; D remains ambiguous. This CDR3 has 13 amino acids. Deletions cut 1 base from V and 7 bases from J, with 11 bases between. The germline CDR1 and CDR2 sequences are SGHDT and YYEEEE. The CDR3 sequence: CASSLSGVAGYTF. DNA of the CDR3: TGTGCCAGCAGCTTGAGCGGGGTTGCTGGCTACACCTTC.

This chain links TRBV4-1 with TRBJ2-1; D possibly corresponds to TRBD2 (6 bases). V lost 1 base and J 6 bases, leaving 10 bases between the germline ends. Germline V gene data show CDR1 as MGHRA and CDR2 as YSYEKL. The CDR3 contains 14 residues. The CDR3 is CASSQGRGLNEQFF. For the CDR3, the DNA is TGCGCCAGCAGCCAAGGGAGGGGACTCAATGAGCAGTTCTTC.

This sequence joins TRBV21-1 and TRBJ1-1. TRBV21-1 constitutes a pseudogene. CDR3 size: 16 residues. CDR3 sequence reads: CASSRRVRRGRTEAFF. In DNA form, the CDR3 reads TGTGCCAGCAGCAGGAGGGTAAGAAGGGGACGGACTGAAGCTTTCTTT.

This clone came up once. The V and J genes are TRBV11-3 and TRBJ2-2, with D possibly matching TRBD2 (5 bases). Trimming shortened V by 5 bases and J by 5 bases, and 9 bases separated the two germline ends. This CDR3 has 13 residues. Germline-derived CDR1 and CDR2 are SGHNT and YENEEA. For the CDR3, the DNA is TGTGCCAGCAGCAGCGGAGGAACCGGGGAGCTGTTTTTT. Translating gives CASSSGGTGELFF.